Described below is a single T cell receptor beta chain sequence and its context. As yet, its antigen is unknown. The V gene end was trimmed by 2 bases and the J gene end by 4 bases; junction bases not matched to a gene: 5. The CDR3 covers 15 residues. CDR1 SGHTA and CDR2 FQGTGA come from the germline V gene. The sample belongs to a study of PD-1 blockade in classical Hodgkin lymphoma. Across the study: Patients had nivolumab dosed at 3 mg/kg, delivered intravenously every 2 weeks. Whole-study results and caveats: Complete responders' baseline diversity resembled that of newly diagnosed patients. Still unresolved is the cause of the repertoire differences, which may be disease activity or prior therapy.

Time point reported: cycle 4 day 1 (C4D1), after less than seven weeks of nivolumab. In every patient, relapse followed autologous stem cell transplantation, while exposure to brentuximab vedotin differed. Assay used: immunoSEQ multiplex PCR; TCRdb lists only in-frame clones, some missing. This sample carries about 60,000 clones, approximately 94% of them seen once, and the ten largest clones take roughly 8%. Sequencing was performed on peripheral blood mononuclear cells (PBMCs), taken before the fourth cycle of nivolumab. The TCR sequence derives from a human donor with classical Hodgkin lymphoma. The V and J genes are TRBV7-3 and TRBJ2-1; TRBD2 matches at 7 bases. CDR3 loop: CASSLGLGPYNEQFF. The CDR3 bases are TGTGCCAGCAGCTTAGGACTAGGCCCATACAATGAGCAGTTCTTC.